These 6 T cell receptor beta chains share one sample of origin, sequenced in a study of blood T cell repertoires in COVID-19. Sequencing used immunoSEQ multiplex PCR; TCRdb keeps in-frame clones, though not all of them. The data show around 65,000 clones, roughly four fifths seen once. Sequenced material: peripheral blood. The receptors here all came from a woman in her forties or fifties with active or convalescent COVID-19.

The rearrangement uses TRBV24-1 and TRBJ2-5; D is uncertain. The germline V gene has CDR1 KGHDR and CDR2 SFDVKD. This CDR3 has 11 amino acids. V dropped 7 bases and J dropped 4 bases, with 6 bases sitting between them. This CDR3 is CATSRGETQYF. The CDR3 coding sequence is TGTGCCACCAGCCGAGGAGAGACCCAGTACTTC.

This rearrangement joins TRBV4-1 to TRBJ1-1; TRBD1 matches 7 bases. Germline V gives CDR1 MGHRA, CDR2 YSYEKL. This CDR3 comprises 16 residues. The ends lost 4 bases at V and 0 bases at J; junction bases unmatched: 8. This chain's CDR3 is CASSRSSGTVNTEAFF. The CDR3 DNA is TGCGCCAGCAGCCGATCCTCCGGGACAGTGAACACTGAAGCTTTCTTT.

In its sample, this clone was seen once. This sequence joins TRBV4-2 and TRBJ2-7, with 11 bases that match TRBD2. CDR3 length: 15 amino acids. Germline CDR1 and CDR2: LGHNA and YNFKEQ. J lost 2 bases, V lost 7 bases, and 7 bases had no gene match. CDR3 protein: CASTPLAGDTYEQYF. The CDR3 nucleotides are TGTGCCAGCACCCCACTAGCGGGAGATACCTACGAGCAGTACTTC.

The chain carries TRBV6-2 or TRBV6-3 and TRBJ2-7; no firm D call. V was shortened by 2 bases and J by 6 bases, with 11 bases between the two germline ends. Germline-derived CDR1 and CDR2 are MNHEY and SVGEGT. The length of the CDR3 is 13 residues. The CDR3 here is CASSYASIGEQYF. In DNA, the CDR3 is TGTGCCAGCAGTTACGCTAGTATCGGCGAGCAGTACTTC.

The CDR3 nucleotides are TGCGCCAGCAGCCATAGACAGGAACAGGGGCCCCAGCATTTT. Its translation: CASSHRQEQGPQHF. V gene TRBV4-3 combines with J gene TRBJ1-5; D perhaps matches TRBD1 (6 bases). The V and J ends lost 3 bases and 9 bases respectively, with 15 bases between them. Per the germline V gene, CDR1 is LGHNA and CDR2 is YSLEER. This CDR3 is 14 amino acids long.

This clone was recorded only once. The rearrangement links TRBV3-1 (or the pseudogene TRBV3-2) to TRBJ2-1; 9 bases are shared with TRBD2. CDR1 and CDR2 from the germline V gene are LGHDT and YNNKEL (reference sequence). V lost 1 base to trimming and J lost 10 bases; unmatched junction nucleotides: 11. CDR3 size: 16 residues. The CDR3 spells CASSQVGREGLREQFF. The CDR3 DNA follows: TGTGCCAGCAGCCAAGTGGGGCGGGAGGGTCTGAGAGAGCAGTTCTTC.